One sample yielded the 5 T cell receptor beta chains listed below, sequenced in a study of blood T cell repertoires in COVID-19. Repertoires were generated with immunoSEQ multiplex PCR, while TCRdb's copy carries only in-frame clones and drops some. Of roughly 100,000 clones in the sample, around 90% are singletons; the top ten hold 11%. The sample taken for sequencing was peripheral blood. These receptors all come from a man aged 80 or over with acute or convalescent COVID-19.

The V call is TRBV7-2, the J call TRBJ2-5, with 7 bases fitting TRBD1. CDR3 size: 14 residues. Trimming removed 0 bases from V and 4 bases from J; junction bases left unmatched: 2. CDR1 is SGHTA, CDR2 FQGNSA, per germline. CDR3 coding DNA: TGTGCCAGCAGCTTAGCGTACAGGGGAGAGACCCAGTACTTC. Its protein product is CASSLAYRGETQYF.

J is TRBJ1-1 and V is TRBV11-2; D ambiguous. Per the germline V gene, CDR1 is SGHAT and CDR2 is FQNNGV. This CDR3 is built from 14 residues. V was shortened by 5 bases and J by 4 bases, with 14 bases between the two germline ends. CDR3 DNA sequence: TGTGCCAGCAGCGCTGTCACTCTTGGCACTGAAGCTTTCTTT. This encodes CASSAVTLGTEAFF.

This chain connects TRBV3-1 (or the pseudogene TRBV3-2) to TRBJ2-1, with D perhaps matching TRBD2 (5 bases). The CDR3 has 14 residues. The V and J ends lost 0 bases and 9 bases respectively, with 12 bases between them. The germline V gene has CDR1 LGHDT and CDR2 YNNKEL (reference sequence). The CDR3 nucleotides are TGTGCCAGCAGCCAAGAGGGGTCGGCGGGTGAGCAGTTCTTC. Residues: CASSQEGSAGEQFF.

The CDR3 DNA reads as TGTGCCACCAGCAGAGGGGACAGGGGTTTGAACACTGAAGCTTTCTTT. Its translation is CATSRGDRGLNTEAFF. The chain recombines TRBV15 with TRBJ1-1; 10 nucleotides agree with TRBD1. The CDR3 totals 16 residues. V gave up 1 base and J gave up 0 bases; unmatched junction bases: 2. Germline CDR1 reads LNHNV; CDR2 reads YYDKDF (reference sequence).

V is TRBV19 and J is TRBJ1-2; 7 positions agree with TRBD1. The V and J ends lost 5 bases and 4 bases, in that order; junction bases with no gene match: 13. The CDR3 covers 16 residues. Germline V CDR1 and CDR2: LNHDA, SQIVND (reference sequence). For the CDR3, the DNA is TGTGCCAGTAGTTCCTCTGAAAAGGGGGCTCCCTATGGCTACACCTTC. Its translation: CASSSSEKGAPYGYTF.